Below are 17 T cell receptor beta chains sequenced from a single sample in a study of OX40 agonist ivuxolimab in advanced cancers. Clones were read by immunoSEQ multiplex PCR, and TCRdb kept only the in-frame ones, dropping some. The table includes about 66,000 clones, over 65% detected once. The source material was CD4+ or CD8+ T cells sorted from blood, sampled in a trial of the OX40 agonist ivuxolimab. All receptors come from an adult with an advanced solid tumor such as melanoma, head and neck, liver or kidney cancer.

The rearrangement joins TRBV19 to TRBJ1-2, with D uncertain. Trimming stripped 6 bases from V and 6 bases from J, with 5 bases between. CDR3 length: 10 amino acids. Per germline, CDR1 LNHDA and CDR2 SQIVND (reference sequence). DNA for the CDR3: TGTGCCAGTAGGTCCAATGGCTACACCTTC. It translates to CASRSNGYTF. Full variable domain (remainder filled in from reference TRBV19 and TRBJ1-2): DGGITQSPKYLFRKEGQNVTLSCEQNLNHDAMYWYRQDPGQGLRLIYYSQIVNDFQKGDIAEGYSVSREKKESFPLTVTSAQKNPTAFYLCASRSNGYTFGSGTRLTVV.

This chain joins TRBV7-3 and TRBJ2-1, with D perhaps TRBD1 or TRBD2 (5 bases each). CDR3 length: 16 residues. The germline gives CDR1 SGHTA, CDR2 FQGTGA. V was shortened by 2 bases and J by 5 bases, with 16 bases between the two germline ends. The CDR3 nucleotides are TGTGCCAGCAGCTTAGATTCTCCGGGGCCAGACAATGAGCAGTTCTTC. It translates to CASSLDSPGPDNEQFF.

This clone was counted a single time. The J gene is TRBJ2-1, the V gene TRBV20-1; no definite D call. Trimming removed 7 bases from V and 5 bases from J, with 6 bases in between. Germline loops: CDR1 DFQATT, CDR2 SNEGSKA (reference sequence). The CDR3 has 10 amino acids. The CDR3 nucleotides are TGCAGTGTACAGCACAATGAGCAGTTCTTC. This gives the protein CSVQHNEQFF.

The chain employs TRBV4-3 and TRBJ1-1; D may be TRBD1 (6 bases). The V end was cut by 2 bases, the J end by 6 bases, with 13 bases between. CDR1 and CDR2 (germline): LGHNA, YSLEER. This CDR3 has 14 amino acids. CDR3 DNA: TGCGCCAGCAGCCAAACGAGGGGGTTGTCTGAAGCTTTCTTT. It encodes CASSQTRGLSEAFF.

By proportion, this clone is large (0.1 to 1%). The J gene is TRBJ2-7, the V gene TRBV9, with 10 bases identical to TRBD1. The CDR3 sequence is 15 residues long. The V gene end was trimmed by 0 bases and the J gene end by 7 bases; junction bases not matched to a gene: 7. Germline CDR1 and CDR2: SGDLS and YYNGEE. DNA for the CDR3: TGTGCCAGCAGCGTAGCTAGGACAGGGGGAGAAGAGCAGTACTTC. It encodes CASSVARTGGEEQYF.

In its sample, this clone was seen a few times. CDR3 sequence (DNA): TGCGCCAGCAGCCGGACCGGGCCCCCGAACTCCTACGAGCAGTACTTC. Its protein product is CASSRTGPPNSYEQYF. The chain recombines TRBV5-1 with TRBJ2-7; no reliable D call. CDR3 size: 16 residues. V shed 4 bases and J shed 0 bases, with 17 bases lying between them. CDR1 is SGHRS and CDR2 is YFSETQ in the germline V gene. The entire variable domain, with the rest obtained from reference TRBV5-1 and TRBJ2-7, is as follows: KAGVTQTPRYLIKTRGQQVTLSCSPISGHRSVSWYQQTPGQGLQFLFEYFSETQRNKGNFPGRFSGRQFSNSRSEMNVSTLELGDSALYLCASSRTGPPNSYEQYFGPGTRLTVT.

This rearrangement joins TRBV6-6 to TRBJ2-1; 10 nucleotides agree with TRBD2. This CDR3 has 14 amino acids. From germline, CDR1 is MNHNY and CDR2 SVGAGI (reference sequence). Unmatched junction bases numbered 4, after V lost 6 bases and J lost 5 bases. CDR3 residues: CASSHSGGNNEQFF. Here the CDR3 DNA reads TGTGCCAGCAGCCATAGCGGGGGGAACAATGAGCAGTTCTTC.

This clone was counted a few times. The genes are TRBV7-3 and TRBJ2-5; TRBD1 aligns across 7 bases. J lost 1 base, V lost 5 bases, and 7 bases had no gene match. CDR3 size: 15 residues. Germline V gives CDR1 SGHTA, CDR2 FQGTGA. For the CDR3, the DNA is TGTGCCAGCAGCCGAAGGGGGCTGATCCAAGAGACCCAGTACTTC. This codes for CASSRRGLIQETQYF.

The chain carries TRBV18 and TRBJ1-1; no clear D. Germline-derived CDR1 and CDR2 are KGHSH and LQKENI. Trimming took off 0 bases at V and 2 bases at J, with 13 bases between the two ends. The CDR3 contains 16 residues. CDR3 region: CASSPPFGGENTEAFF. DNA for the CDR3: TGTGCCAGCTCACCACCGTTTGGCGGGGAAAACACTGAAGCTTTCTTT.

This clone showed up just a few times. The rearrangement joins TRBV9 to TRBJ2-1, with unresolved D. The CDR3 extends over 13 amino acids. Trimming left V 0 bases short and J 13 bases short, with 14 bases between. Germline CDR1 SGDLS, CDR2 YYNGEE. The CDR3 region is CASSVEAMGQQFF. CDR3 sequence (DNA): TGTGCCAGCAGCGTAGAAGCAATGGGCCAACAGTTCTTC.

V and J are TRBV6-6 and TRBJ1-3; 7 bases match TRBD1. J lost 0 bases, V lost 5 bases, and 4 bases had no gene match. The CDR3 extends over 15 amino acids. Germline loops: CDR1 MNHNY, CDR2 SVGAGI (reference sequence). CDR3 in amino acids: CASSSRDSSGNTIYF. For the CDR3, the DNA is TGTGCCAGCAGTAGCCGGGACAGCTCTGGAAACACCATATATTTT.

The genes are TRBV10-1 and TRBJ2-5; 11 bases are shared with TRBD1. Unmatched junction bases numbered 5, after V lost 3 bases and J lost 2 bases. The CDR3 has 16 residues. CDR1 WNHNN and CDR2 SYGVQD come from the germline V gene (reference sequence). CDR3: CASSEAGQGGQETQYF. Here the CDR3 DNA reads TGCGCCAGCAGTGAAGCGGGACAGGGGGGACAAGAGACCCAGTACTTC.

The chain joins TRBV7-6 to TRBJ2-7; 10 nucleotides align to TRBD2. The CDR3 sequence is 16 residues long. From germline, CDR1 is SGHVS and CDR2 FNYEAQ. V was clipped by 1 base and J by 4 bases; unmatched bases: 7. The CDR3 is CASSLEGQRGGYEQYF. The CDR3 DNA reads as TGTGCCAGCAGCTTAGAGGGCCAGCGGGGGGGTTACGAGCAGTACTTC.

The chain has TRBV6-6 and TRBJ2-1; 9 positions agree with TRBD2. The CDR3 runs 14 residues. V shed 7 bases and J 5 bases; nucleotides not matched to a gene: 6. Germline CDR1 MNHNY, CDR2 SVGAGI (reference sequence). CDR3 residues: CASKASGVNNEQFF. DNA for the CDR3: TGTGCCAGCAAGGCTAGCGGGGTGAACAATGAGCAGTTCTTC.

The DNA for the CDR3 is TGTGCCAGCTCAGACAGGGGGCGCAGGGCAACTAATGAAAAACTGTTTTTT. Its translation is CASSDRGRRATNEKLFF. This chain links TRBV7-9 with TRBJ1-4; 10 bases match TRBD1. From germline, CDR1 is SEHNR and CDR2 FQNEAQ (reference sequence). The CDR3 length is 17 residues. V shed 8 bases, J shed 0 bases, and the junction held 9 bases outside the gene matches.

The chain couples TRBV4-3 to TRBJ1-2, with D possibly matching TRBD1 (5 bases). Germline CDR1 and CDR2: LGHNA and YSLEER. The CDR3 runs 13 residues. V lost 4 bases to trimming and J lost 4 bases, with 10 bases between them. CDR3 DNA: TGCGCCAGCAGCCTTACAGGAATCTATGGCTACACCTTC. Its protein is CASSLTGIYGYTF.

The chain uses TRBV28 and TRBJ1-5; D is ambiguous. The CDR3 sequence is 12 residues long. In germline, CDR1 is MDHEN, CDR2 SYDVKM. With 5 bases removed from V and 3 bases from J, the gap between germline ends came to 5 bases. The DNA of the CDR3 is TGTGCCAGCAGTCAGAACAATCAGCCCCAGCATTTT. Encoded protein: CASSQNNQPQHF.